The 10 T cell receptor beta chains listed next were all sequenced from one sample in a study of radiotherapy plus CTLA-4 blockade in lung cancer. Here immunoSEQ multiplex PCR was the method, and the copy in TCRdb shows in-frame clones only, minus some. This table holds about 77,000 clones, roughly 69% found once. The sequenced sample was peripheral blood, obtained from a patient treated with radiotherapy plus ipilimumab. Receptor source: a human donor with non-small cell lung cancer whose response to radiotherapy plus ipilimumab could not be evaluated.

The chain links TRBV30 to TRBJ2-7, with D possibly being TRBD2 (6 bases). Trimming stripped 4 bases from V and 6 bases from J, with 19 bases between. Germline CDR1 reads GTSNPN; CDR2 reads SVGIG (reference sequence). The CDR3 loop spans 14 amino acids. The CDR3 DNA is TGTGCCTGGAAAGTGGGCAGGGAGGCGATCGAGCAGTACTTC. Its protein product is CAWKVGREAIEQYF.

This clone appeared a few times. The chain combines TRBV11-2 with TRBJ1-1; the D is unclear. The CDR3 covers 15 residues. Germline CDR1 is SGHAT and CDR2 is FQNNGV. V was cut by 5 bases and J by 6 bases, with 19 bases left in between. The CDR3 spells CASSPRTHGESEAFF. CDR3 DNA sequence: TGTGCCAGCAGCCCCCGGACCCACGGGGAATCTGAAGCTTTCTTT.

The gene calls are TRBV18 and TRBJ1-6; the D is unclear. V lost 7 bases and J lost 7, with 11 bases in between. The germline V gene encodes CDR1 KGHSH and CDR2 LQKENI. CDR3 size: 13 residues. This CDR3 reads CASLGGLNSPLHF. CDR3 coding DNA: TGTGCCAGCTTAGGAGGGCTAAATTCACCCCTCCACTTT.

This chain joins TRBV4-1 and TRBJ2-3; 10 bases map to TRBD2. The CDR3 is 17 amino acids. The V gene end was trimmed by 0 bases and the J gene end by 1 base; junction bases not matched to a gene: 4. Germline V gives CDR1 MGHRA, CDR2 YSYEKL. The CDR3 DNA follows: TGCGCCAGCAGCCAAGATGGGGGGACTAGCGGCACAGATACGCAGTATTTT. Translation gives CASSQDGGTSGTDTQYF.

This clone was seen a few times. The V call is TRBV6-6, the J call TRBJ2-7; D is possibly TRBD1 (6 bases). The CDR3 is 14 residues long. Trimming shortened V by 0 bases and J by 7 bases, and 13 bases separated the two germline ends. Germline V CDR1 and CDR2: MNHNY, SVGAGI (reference sequence). The CDR3 DNA is TGTGCCAGCAGTTACTCGGGGGATCAGGGGGAGCAGTACTTC. Its protein is CASSYSGDQGEQYF.

The chain uses TRBV5-1 and TRBJ2-3, with 14 bases fitting TRBD2. Looked up from germline, CDR1 is SGHRS and CDR2 is YFSETQ. This CDR3 is 18 amino acids long. Germline trimming cut 3 bases from V and 5 bases from J; bases unmatched to any gene: 11. The CDR3 loop is CASSSGTSGGFRLDTQYF. CDR3 DNA: TGCGCCAGCAGCTCCGGGACTAGCGGGGGATTTAGGTTAGATACGCAGTATTTT. Full variable domain (remainder filled in from reference TRBV5-1 and TRBJ2-3): KAGVTQTPRYLIKTRGQQVTLSCSPISGHRSVSWYQQTPGQGLQFLFEYFSETQRNKGNFPGRFSGRQFSNSRSEMNVSTLELGDSALYLCASSSGTSGGFRLDTQYFGPGTRLTVL.

The chain has TRBV7-2 and TRBJ1-1, with 7 positions matching TRBD1. V shed 5 bases, J shed 0 bases, and the junction held 6 bases outside the gene matches. This CDR3 contains 15 residues. Germline loops: CDR1 SGHTA, CDR2 FQGNSA. The CDR3 nucleotides read TGTGCCAGCAGCAGCTCGGGACAGATGAACACTGAAGCTTTCTTT. Its protein is CASSSSGQMNTEAFF.

The V call is TRBV28, the J call TRBJ2-1; 15 bases line up with TRBD2. Germline CDR1 is MDHEN and CDR2 is SYDVKM. The CDR3 is 16 residues long. V shed 5 bases, J shed 10 bases, and the junction held 9 bases outside the gene matches. The CDR3 loop reads CASSTRTSGGALEQFF. The DNA of the CDR3 is TGTGCCAGCAGTACGAGGACTAGCGGGGGGGCCTTGGAGCAGTTCTTC.

The chain employs TRBV6-5 and TRBJ1-3; D not certain. This CDR3 spans 15 amino acids. Germline V gene sequence: CDR1 MNHEY, CDR2 SVGAGI. V gave up 1 base and J gave up 8 bases, with 15 bases separating them. The CDR3 DNA follows: TGTGCCAGCAGTTACTATGGGAGCCATGGGGACACCATATATTTT. Translating gives CASSYYGSHGDTIYF.

This clone showed up just once. J is TRBJ1-4 and V is TRBV7-9; D perhaps matches TRBD1 (5 bases). Per the germline V gene, CDR1 is SEHNR and CDR2 is FQNEAQ (reference sequence). This CDR3 region has 15 residues. The V and J ends lost 1 base and 7 bases respectively, with 13 bases between them. The CDR3 coding sequence is TGTGCCAGCAGCTTAGACAGGCGCTCGGGTGAAAAACTGTTTTTT. Translating it yields CASSLDRRSGEKLFF. The whole variable domain, filled in from reference TRBV7-9 and TRBJ1-4, reads DTGVSQNPRHKITKRGQNVTFRCDPISEHNRLYWYRQTLGQGPEFLTYFQNEAQLEKSRLLSDRFSAERPKGSFSTLEIQRTEQGDSAMYLCASSLDRRSGEKLFFGSGTQLSVL.